The rows below give T cell receptor beta chains drawn from one sample of a study of T cells after yellow fever vaccination. TCRdb itself ran the 5' RACE reads through MiXCR, one entry per CDR3 protein. The table records some 260,000 distinct CDR3 sequences, around 4.9% of them present only once. The sample was CD4+ T cells sorted from PBMCs, taken on the day of the yellow fever booster vaccination. These receptors came from a man between 18 and 35 years old who received the YFV17D yellow fever vaccine. Each CDR3 is given with its conserved first and last residue. A D gene is named only where the DNA matches it firmly. Size tells how often a clone was seen (once, few, many) or the class of an expanded clone, and some rows leave it out.

V gene	clone size	J gene	D gene	CDR3 protein	CDR3 DNA
TRBV5-1	NA	TRBJ2-3	TRBD1	CASSLAGQGGGDTQYF	TGCGCCAGCAGCTTGGCCGGACAGGGGGGAGGAGATACGCAGTATTTT
TRBV15	few	TRBJ2-5	TRBD1	CATSKDRGRETQYF	TGTGCCACCAGCAAGGACAGGGGGCGAGAGACCCAGTACTTC
TRBV18	many	TRBJ1-5	TRBD1	CASSDGGRRTGDQPQHF	TGTGCCAGCTCGGACGGGGGCCGTAGGACAGGGGATCAGCCCCAGCATTTT
TRBV15	many	TRBJ2-3	NA	CATSRGHGTQYF	TGTGCCACCAGCAGAGGGCATGGTACGCAGTATTTT
TRBV12-3/TRBV12-4	few	TRBJ1-1	TRBD1	CASSRQGVYTEAFF	TGTGCCAGCAGTCGACAGGGGGTTTATACTGAAGCTTTCTTT
TRBV5-1	many	TRBJ2-5	NA	CASSLAVTERTQYF	TGCGCCAGCAGCTTGGCCGTGACAGAGAGGACCCAGTACTTC
TRBV27	NA	TRBJ2-3	NA	CASRGTPASDTQYF	TGTGCCAGCAGGGGGACACCCGCCTCAGATACGCAGTATTTT
TRBV10-3	many	TRBJ2-3	NA	CAISSSTRDTQYF	TGTGCCATCAGTTCCTCGACCCGGGATACGCAGTATTTT
TRBV28	few	TRBJ1-1	NA	CASNLMNTEAFF	TGTGCCAGCAATCTAATGAACACTGAAGCTTTCTTT
TRBV20-1	few	TRBJ1-2	NA	CSARESQGPYGYTF	TGCAGTGCTAGAGAGTCACAGGGACCCTATGGCTACACCTTC
TRBV20-1	NA	TRBJ2-1	TRBD2	CSARVRTSSYNEQFF	TGCAGTGCTAGAGTGCGGACTAGCTCCTACAATGAGCAGTTCTTC
TRBV10-2	many	TRBJ2-7	NA	CASSRRETYEQYF	TGCGCCAGTTCTAGGCGGGAAACCTACGAGCAGTACTTC
TRBV6-5	few	TRBJ2-7	TRBD1	CASRRWGQGAYEQYF	TGTGCCAGCAGAAGATGGGGACAGGGGGCCTACGAGCAGTACTTC
TRBV25-1	NA	TRBJ2-2	NA	CASGSVGGGEIGELFF	TGTGCCAGCGGTTCCGTGGGAGGGGGCGAGATCGGGGAGCTGTTTTTT
TRBV6-6	NA	TRBJ2-2	TRBD1	CASSSHGTGNTGELFF	TGTGCCAGCAGCTCCCACGGGACAGGGAACACCGGGGAGCTGTTTTTT
TRBV6-5	few	TRBJ2-1	NA	CASRRRDSYNEQFF	TGTGCCAGCAGACGGAGGGATTCCTACAATGAGCAGTTCTTC
TRBV29-1	few	TRBJ2-5	NA	CSVGQAIQETQYF	TGCAGCGTTGGACAGGCAATCCAAGAGACCCAGTACTTC
TRBV9	few	TRBJ2-2	TRBD2	CASSGTSGIGELFF	TGTGCCAGCAGCGGGACTAGCGGGATCGGGGAGCTGTTTTTT
TRBV20-1	NA	TRBJ2-5	NA	CSASRVQETQYF	TGCAGTGCTAGTCGGGTCCAAGAGACCCAGTACTTC
TRBV11-2	many	TRBJ2-3	NA	CASSLDQGDTQYF	TGTGCCAGCAGCTTAGATCAGGGAGATACGCAGTATTTT
TRBV12-3/TRBV12-4	few	TRBJ2-5	NA	CASSLSAPLYF	TGTGCCAGCAGTTTGTCCGCCCCTTTGTACTTC
TRBV10-3	few	TRBJ2-7	NA	CAISGGVSYEQYF	TGTGCCATCAGTGGTGGGGTCTCCTACGAGCAGTACTTC
TRBV20-1	NA	TRBJ2-4	TRBD2	CSAQNSGAENIQYF	TGCAGTGCTCAAAATAGCGGGGCGGAAAACATTCAGTACTTC
TRBV4-1	many	TRBJ2-4	TRBD2	CASSHGLAGGVAKNIQYF	TGCGCCAGCAGCCATGGGCTAGCGGGGGGGGTAGCCAAAAACATTCAGTACTTC
TRBV5-5	NA	TRBJ2-1	NA	CASRSVSGIGGDEQFF	TGTGCCAGCAGATCAGTTTCAGGTATCGGGGGCGATGAGCAGTTCTTC